This T cell receptor (beta chain) was captured in a study of blood T cells in healthy people across ages. Germline V gene data show CDR1 as SGHNT and CDR2 as YENEEA. Trimming left V 1 base short and J 10 bases short, with 7 bases between. This CDR3 has 12 amino acids. Primers used in a second PCR of about 6 to 11 cycles were a sample-barcoded 5' primer and a J-beta primer mix. TCRdb recomputed calls from the 5' RACE reads with MiXCR, one row per CDR3 protein. The sample contains around 1,900,000 distinct CDR3 sequences, 39% of which appear only once. Of note for this clonotype: Its antigen is not known.

General observations from the study: Naive T cell percentage by flow cytometry tracked strongly with beta diversity.

Input material: blood. This TCR derives from a human donor in good health. This chain connects TRBV11-3 to TRBJ2-2; D call uncertain. The CDR3 region is CASSLARLELFF. CDR3 bases: TGTGCCAGCAGCTTAGCTCGATTGGAGCTGTTTTTT.